Here is one T cell receptor (beta chain) with its context. This entry comes from a study of blood T cell repertoires in COVID-19. About the research overall: The origin of the acute and convalescent COVID-19 samples was the United States, Italy and Spain. The analysed material was cDNA or gDNA that came from T cells, B-cell-depleted T cells, or PBMCs.

In the authors' methods: Amplification from reference gene primers served as the basis for estimated nucleated cell counts. TCRdb's copy holds only in-frame clones and misses some; the assay was immunoSEQ multiplex PCR. The V and J calls and clone size were taken over from that table, and D and trimming were inferred from the DNA. Of about 170,000 clones detected, around four fifths appear once; the ten largest clones hold around 8.4%. Germline CDR1 is SGHRS and CDR2 is YFSETQ. The ends lost 1 base at V and 5 bases at J; junction bases unmatched: 4. This CDR3 spans 14 amino acids. The TCR comes from a woman at least 80 years old with COVID-19, enrolled during active disease. Sequenced sample: peripheral blood. The J gene is TRBJ1-2, the V gene TRBV5-1, with TRBD1 matching over 8 bases. The CDR3 DNA reads TGCGCCAGCAGCTTGTCCGGGACAGGTTATGGCTACACCTTC. It translates to CASSLSGTGYGYTF.